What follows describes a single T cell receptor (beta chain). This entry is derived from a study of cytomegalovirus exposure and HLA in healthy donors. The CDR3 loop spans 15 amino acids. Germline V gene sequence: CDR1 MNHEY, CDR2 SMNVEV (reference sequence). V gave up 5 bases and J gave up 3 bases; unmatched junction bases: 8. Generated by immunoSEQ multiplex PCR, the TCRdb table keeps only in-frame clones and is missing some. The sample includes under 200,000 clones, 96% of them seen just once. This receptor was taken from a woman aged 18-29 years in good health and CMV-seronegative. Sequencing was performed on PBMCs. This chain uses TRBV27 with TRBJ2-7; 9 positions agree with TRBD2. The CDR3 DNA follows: TGTGCCAGCAGTAGAAGCAGCGGGGGGTACTACGAGCAGTACTTC. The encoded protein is CASSRSSGGYYEQYF.